One and the same sample provided the 23 T cell receptor beta chains below, sequenced in a study of blood T cell repertoires in COVID-19. Here immunoSEQ multiplex PCR was the method, and the copy in TCRdb shows in-frame clones only, minus some. Of some 110,000 clones in the sample, roughly 80% were seen once. The sequencing input was peripheral blood. Receptor source: a man in his 60s with acute or convalescent COVID-19.

The table lists this clone with a few counts. The CDR3 is CASRETGLGSGELFF. Written as DNA, the CDR3 is TGTGCCAGCAGGGAGACAGGTCTTGGGTCCGGGGAGCTGTTTTTT. The rearrangement joins TRBV7-6 to TRBJ2-2, with a possible D match to TRBD1 (6 bases). V was pared by 6 bases and J by 6 bases, with 17 bases between. This CDR3 comprises 15 residues. Germline values: CDR1 SGHVS, CDR2 FNYEAQ.

The chain couples TRBV3-1 (or the pseudogene TRBV3-2) to TRBJ1-4; possible D gene TRBD1, 5 bases. With 4 bases removed from V and 7 bases from J, the gap between germline ends came to 10 bases. Germline CDR1 reads LGHDT; CDR2 reads YNNKEL (reference sequence). The CDR3 is made up of 13 amino acids. The CDR3 coding sequence is TGTGCCAGCAGCCGAAACAGGCTTGAAAAACTGTTTTTT. As protein: CASSRNRLEKLFF.

The V gene is TRBV6-5, the J gene TRBJ1-4, with D perhaps matching TRBD1 (5 bases). The CDR3 is made up of 16 amino acids. Germline V lookup: CDR1 MNHEY, CDR2 SVGAGI. Deletions cut 0 bases from V and 8 bases from J, with 16 bases between. DNA of the CDR3: TGTGCCAGCAGTTACTCGATATCCGGGGGGAGAGAAAAACTGTTTTTT. This translates into CASSYSISGGREKLFF.

The J gene is TRBJ2-1, the V gene TRBV5-1, with 11 bases aligning to TRBD2. Germline lookup yields CDR1 SGHRS and CDR2 YFSETQ. The junction had 3 bases not matched to a gene; V was cut back by 1 base and J by 9 bases. The CDR3 runs to 14 residues. CDR3 sequence reads: CASSLTSGSPEQFF. The CDR3 DNA follows: TGCGCCAGCAGCTTGACTAGCGGGAGTCCTGAGCAGTTCTTC.

This clone was observed a handful of times. The chain uses TRBV5-4 and TRBJ1-1; 7 positions agree with TRBD1. Germline V CDR1 and CDR2: SGHNT, YYREEE (reference sequence). The CDR3 contains 15 residues. The J segment lost 1 base and the V segment lost 3 bases, leaving 6 bases of the junction unmatched. CDR3 coding DNA: TGTGCCAGCAGCTCGCCCGGGACAGCGAACACTGAAGCTTTCTTT. Its protein product is CASSSPGTANTEAFF.

This clone was recorded a few times. The chain joins TRBV9 to TRBJ2-7; TRBD1 matches 7 bases. The CDR3 length is 16 residues. Per germline, CDR1 SGDLS and CDR2 YYNGEE. Unmatched junction bases numbered 9, after V lost 3 bases and J lost 0 bases. CDR3 in amino acids: CASSANRDSFSYEQYF. The CDR3 region has the DNA TGTGCCAGCAGCGCAAACCGGGACAGCTTCTCCTACGAGCAGTACTTC.

The chain is built from TRBV7-8 and TRBJ2-4; TRBD2 matches 10 bases. V trimming: 5 bases; J trimming: 7 bases; junction bases outside the gene matches: 20. CDR3 length: 19 residues. CDR1 and CDR2 from the germline V gene are SGHVS and FQNEAQ. The CDR3 DNA reads TGTGCCAGCAGCCCCCTACCTCTAGCGGGAGACCCCAAGAGGAACATTCAGTACTTC. Translated: CASSPLPLAGDPKRNIQYF.

The chain carries TRBV29-1 and TRBJ2-1; tentative D call: TRBD2 (6 bases). CDR1 and CDR2 (germline): SQVTM, ANQGSEA. This CDR3 is built from 19 residues. Trimming cost V 3 bases and J 3 bases, with 27 bases left between them. The CDR3 loop reads CSVDDPLQRALGFYNEQFF. The CDR3 DNA reads TGCAGCGTTGATGACCCCCTACAGCGGGCTCTTGGCTTCTACAATGAGCAGTTCTTC.

This clone was observed a few times. The J gene is TRBJ1-1, the V gene TRBV19; 7 nucleotides match TRBD1. In germline, CDR1 is LNHDA, CDR2 SQIVND (reference sequence). CDR3 length: 14 amino acids. V was pared by 6 bases and J by 5 bases, with 9 bases of the junction left unmatched. The CDR3 spells CASRGPQGRTEAFF. In DNA form, the CDR3 reads TGTGCCAGTAGGGGTCCACAGGGGAGGACTGAAGCTTTCTTT.

The chain is built from TRBV4-3 and TRBJ1-3, with 7 bases lining up with TRBD1. CDR3 length equals 17 residues. Germline V gives CDR1 LGHNA, CDR2 YSLEER. Trimming cost V 4 bases and J 3 bases; bases outside gene matches: 12. The CDR3 sequence: CASSRAPGDSVGNTIYF. The CDR3 DNA follows: TGCGCCAGCAGCCGAGCCCCAGGGGACAGTGTTGGAAACACCATATATTTT.

The chain has TRBV7-8 and TRBJ1-2; 7 positions match TRBD1. After removal of 5 bases from V and 4 bases from J, the junction contained 10 bases not matched to a gene. The CDR3 totals 15 residues. Per germline, CDR1 SGHVS and CDR2 FQNEAQ. This chain's CDR3 is CASSPTGQALYGYTF. The CDR3 nucleotides are TGTGCCAGCAGCCCAACAGGACAGGCCCTCTATGGCTACACCTTC.

The chain employs TRBV19 and TRBJ2-5; D possibly corresponds to TRBD1 (6 bases). The CDR3 is 16 amino acids. Trimming shortened V by 4 bases and J by 2 bases, and 17 bases separated the two germline ends. Germline CDR1 reads LNHDA; CDR2 reads SQIVND (reference sequence). In DNA form, the CDR3 reads TGTGCCAGTAGTACCCCGACCGTAGGGGGACAAGAGACCCAGTACTTC. The encoded protein is CASSTPTVGGQETQYF.

The rearrangement joins TRBV11-3 to TRBJ2-6; no firm D call. V was clipped by 0 bases and J by 2 bases, with 14 bases between them. This CDR3 spans 18 amino acids. Germline V CDR1 and CDR2: SGHNT, YENEEA. The CDR3 region is CASSLDGVGTTGANVLTF. The CDR3, as DNA: TGTGCCAGCAGCTTAGATGGAGTGGGTACGACTGGGGCCAACGTCCTGACTTTC.

The V call is TRBV12-1, the J call TRBJ1-5. TRBV12-1 is a recognized pseudogene. CDR3 length: 14 amino acids. The CDR3 DNA is TGTGCCAGCAGCTCCCGGGGATGGAATCAGCCCCAGCATTTT. As protein: CASSSRGWNQPQHF.

The CDR3 protein is CASSILDSYTGELFF. In DNA, the CDR3 is TGTGCCAGTAGTATACTGGACTCCTATACCGGGGAGCTGTTTTTT. This sequence joins TRBV19 and TRBJ2-2; the D gene is possibly TRBD2 (5 bases). V was cut by 2 bases and J by 5 bases, with 12 bases left in between. This CDR3 has 15 amino acids. Germline V gene data show CDR1 as LNHDA and CDR2 as SQIVND (reference sequence).

V and J are TRBV5-6 and TRBJ1-5; D is possibly TRBD1 (5 bases). CDR3 length equals 14 residues. Germline lookup yields CDR1 SGHDT and CDR2 YYEEEE. The V gene lost 2 bases and the J gene lost 5 bases, with 11 bases spanning the gap. CDR3 protein: CASSFRGWDQPQHF. The DNA of the CDR3 is TGTGCCAGCAGCTTTAGGGGATGGGATCAGCCCCAGCATTTT.

The chain joins TRBV24-1 to TRBJ2-3; TRBD2 matches at 8 bases. This CDR3 is 14 amino acids long. The germline CDR1 and CDR2 sequences are KGHDR and SFDVKD. V dropped 2 bases and J dropped 5; count of bases not matched to a gene: 2. The CDR3: CATSDSLAGDTQYF. In DNA form, the CDR3 reads TGTGCCACCAGTGATTCGCTAGCGGGAGATACGCAGTATTTT.

V usage is TRBV5-1 and J usage is TRBJ2-3, with unresolved D. The CDR3 spans 12 residues. The V end lost 3 bases, the J end lost 2 bases, and 4 bases lay between the germline ends. Germline values: CDR1 SGHRS, CDR2 YFSETQ. In nucleotides, the CDR3 is TGCGCCAGCAGCTCCTACACAGATACGCAGTATTTT. Its protein is CASSSYTDTQYF.

This clone was seen just once. The rearrangement links TRBV13 to TRBJ1-5; TRBD1 might be the D (6 bases). The length of the CDR3 is 14 residues. Trimming took 5 bases from V and 2 from J, leaving 10 bases between them. CDR1 is PRHDT and CDR2 is FYEKMQ in the germline V gene (reference sequence). CDR3 DNA sequence: TGTGCCAGCAGCATAAGACAGGGCAATCAGCCCCAGCATTTT. Its protein is CASSIRQGNQPQHF.

The V call is TRBV13, the J call TRBJ2-1, with D unresolved. The CDR3 runs to 12 residues. Germline lookup yields CDR1 PRHDT and CDR2 FYEKMQ (reference sequence). Trimming stripped 6 bases from V and 4 bases from J, with 7 bases between. The CDR3 coding sequence is TGTGCCAGCAGGGCTTTATACAATGAGCAGTTCTTC. Translated: CASRALYNEQFF.

This clone was observed a few times. The chain couples TRBV3-1 (or the pseudogene TRBV3-2) to TRBJ1-6; D perhaps matches TRBD1 (5 bases). Germline values: CDR1 LGHDT, CDR2 YNNKEL (reference sequence). The V gene lost 4 bases and the J gene lost 0 bases, with 10 bases spanning the gap. This CDR3 region has 16 residues. The CDR3 region is CASSPYGGSYNSPLHF. DNA of the CDR3: TGTGCCAGCAGCCCATACGGGGGCTCCTATAATTCACCCCTCCACTTT.

The J gene is TRBJ1-2, the V gene TRBV30; D gene ambiguous. CDR3 length equals 12 residues. The ends were cut back, 4 bases at V and 4 bases at J, with 10 bases in the middle. From germline, CDR1 is GTSNPN and CDR2 SVGIG (reference sequence). The DNA for the CDR3 is TGTGCCTGGATGATACAGAGCTATGGCTACACCTTC. Encoded protein: CAWMIQSYGYTF.

This clone came up a few times. The chain combines TRBV5-1 with TRBJ1-5; weak D call: TRBD1 (5 bases). The CDR3 length is 14 residues. The V gene lost 7 bases and the J gene lost 5 bases, with 16 bases spanning the gap. The germline CDR1 and CDR2 sequences are SGHRS and YFSETQ. This CDR3 is CASSPRGGDQPQHF. The CDR3 region has the DNA TGCGCCAGCTCCCCCCGGGGGGGGGATCAGCCCCAGCATTTT.